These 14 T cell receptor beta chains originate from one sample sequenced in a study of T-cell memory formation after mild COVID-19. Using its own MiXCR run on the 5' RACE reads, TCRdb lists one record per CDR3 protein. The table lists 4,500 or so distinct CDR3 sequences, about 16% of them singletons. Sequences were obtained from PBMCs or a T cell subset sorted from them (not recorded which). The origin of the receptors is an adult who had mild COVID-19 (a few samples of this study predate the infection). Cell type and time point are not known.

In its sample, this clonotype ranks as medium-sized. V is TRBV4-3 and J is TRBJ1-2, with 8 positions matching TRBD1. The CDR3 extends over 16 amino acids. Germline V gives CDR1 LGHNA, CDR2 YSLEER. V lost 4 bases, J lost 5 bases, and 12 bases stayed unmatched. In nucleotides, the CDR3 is TGCGCCAGCAGCCCCGGAGTAGACAGGGGCCCTTATGGCTACACCTTC. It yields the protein CASSPGVDRGPYGYTF.

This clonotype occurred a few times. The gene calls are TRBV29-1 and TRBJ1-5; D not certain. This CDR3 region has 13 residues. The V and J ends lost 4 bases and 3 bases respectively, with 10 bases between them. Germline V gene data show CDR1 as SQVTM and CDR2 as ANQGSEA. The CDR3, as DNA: TGCAGCGTTGGGCACTCGATCAATCAGCCCCAGCATTTT. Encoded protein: CSVGHSINQPQHF. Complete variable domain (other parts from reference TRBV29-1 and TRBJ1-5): SAVISQKPSRDICQRGTSLTIQCQVDSQVTMMFWYRQQPGQSLTLIATANQGSEATYESGFVIDKFPISRPNLTFSTLTVSNMSPEDSSIYLCSVGHSINQPQHFGDGTRLSIL.

CDR3 protein: CSASDSGGADTQYF. CDR3 in DNA: TGCAGTGCTAGTGATAGCGGGGGGGCAGATACGCAGTATTTT. The chain joins TRBV20-1 to TRBJ2-3; TRBD2 agrees at 11 bases. V shed 3 bases, J shed 4 bases, and the junction held 3 bases outside the gene matches. Per germline, CDR1 DFQATT and CDR2 SNEGSKA (reference sequence). CDR3 length: 14 residues.

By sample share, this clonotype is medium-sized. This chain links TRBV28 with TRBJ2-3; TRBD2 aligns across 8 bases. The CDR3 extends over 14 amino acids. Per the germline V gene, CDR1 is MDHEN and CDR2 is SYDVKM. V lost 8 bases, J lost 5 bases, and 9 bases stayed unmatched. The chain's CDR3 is CASDPGGQEDTQYF. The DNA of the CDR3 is TGTGCCAGCGACCCGGGGGGGCAGGAAGATACGCAGTATTTT.

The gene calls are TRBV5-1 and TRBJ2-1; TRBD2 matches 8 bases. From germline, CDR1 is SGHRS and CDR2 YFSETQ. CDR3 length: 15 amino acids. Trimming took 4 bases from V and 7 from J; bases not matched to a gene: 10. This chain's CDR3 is CASSPLPGGQNEQFF. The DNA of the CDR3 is TGCGCCAGCAGCCCGCTCCCGGGGGGGCAGAATGAGCAGTTCTTC.

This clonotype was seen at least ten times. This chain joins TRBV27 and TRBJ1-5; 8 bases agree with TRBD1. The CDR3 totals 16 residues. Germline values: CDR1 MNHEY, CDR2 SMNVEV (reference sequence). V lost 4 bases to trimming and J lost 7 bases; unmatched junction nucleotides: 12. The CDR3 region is CASSSTDRGGWQPQHF. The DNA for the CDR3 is TGTGCCAGCAGTTCGACCGACAGGGGAGGTTGGCAGCCCCAGCATTTT.

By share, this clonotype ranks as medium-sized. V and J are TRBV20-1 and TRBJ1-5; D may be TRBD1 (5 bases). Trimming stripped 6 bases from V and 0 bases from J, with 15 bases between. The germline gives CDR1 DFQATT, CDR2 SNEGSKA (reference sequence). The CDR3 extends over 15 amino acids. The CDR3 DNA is TGCAGTGCCACCAGGACACTGTATAGCAATCAGCCCCAGCATTTT. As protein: CSATRTLYSNQPQHF.

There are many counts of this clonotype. CDR3 loop: CASSLMENTEAFF. DNA of the CDR3: TGTGCCAGCAGCTTGATGGAGAACACTGAAGCTTTCTTT. The V gene is TRBV5-4, the J gene TRBJ1-1, with D hard to call. With 1 base removed from V and 1 base from J, the gap between germline ends came to 5 bases. Germline V gives CDR1 SGHNT, CDR2 YYREEE (reference sequence). The CDR3 sequence is 13 residues long.

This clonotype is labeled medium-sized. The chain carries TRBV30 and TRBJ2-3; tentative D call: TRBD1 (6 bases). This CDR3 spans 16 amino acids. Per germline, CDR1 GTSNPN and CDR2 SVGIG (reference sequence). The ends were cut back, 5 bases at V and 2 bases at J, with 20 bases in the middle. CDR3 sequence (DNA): TGTGCCTGGTCCCCGAGGGGGTTATTATTCACAGATACGCAGTATTTT. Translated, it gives CAWSPRGLLFTDTQYF. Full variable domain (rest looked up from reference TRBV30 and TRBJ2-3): SQTIHQWPATLVQPVGSPLSLECTVEGTSNPNLYWYRQAAGRGLQLLFYSVGIGQISSEVPQNLSASRPQDRQFILSSKKLLLSDSGFYLCAWSPRGLLFTDTQYFGPGTRLTVL.

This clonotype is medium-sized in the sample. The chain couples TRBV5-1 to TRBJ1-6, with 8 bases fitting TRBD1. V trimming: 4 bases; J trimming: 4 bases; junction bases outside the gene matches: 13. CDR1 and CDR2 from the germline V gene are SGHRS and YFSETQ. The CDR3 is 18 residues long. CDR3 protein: CASSEGQVLGAYNSPLHF. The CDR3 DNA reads TGCGCCAGCAGCGAGGGACAGGTCCTAGGAGCGTATAATTCACCCCTCCACTTT.

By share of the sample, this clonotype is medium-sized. The CDR3 sequence is CASSHGGRETQYF. In nucleotides, the CDR3 is TGCGCCAGCAGCCACGGGGGCCGAGAGACCCAGTACTTC. The gene calls are TRBV4-1 and TRBJ2-5; TRBD1 or TRBD2 may be the D gene (6 bases each). CDR3 length equals 13 residues. Trimming pared 3 bases from V and 4 bases from J, leaving 9 bases between. Germline CDR1 MGHRA, CDR2 YSYEKL.

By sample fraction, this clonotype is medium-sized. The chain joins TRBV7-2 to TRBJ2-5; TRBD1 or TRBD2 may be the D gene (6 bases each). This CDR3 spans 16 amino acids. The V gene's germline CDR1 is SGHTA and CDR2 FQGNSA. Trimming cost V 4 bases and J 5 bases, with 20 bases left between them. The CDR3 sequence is CASSSQRGAIVETQYF. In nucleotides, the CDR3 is TGTGCCAGCAGCTCTCAGAGGGGGGCGATCGTCGAGACCCAGTACTTC. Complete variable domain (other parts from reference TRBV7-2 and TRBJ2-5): GAGVSQSPSNKVTEKGKDVELRCDPISGHTALYWYRQSLGQGLEFLIYFQGNSAPDKSGLPSDRFSAERTGGSVSTLTIQRTQQEDSAVYLCASSSQRGAIVETQYFGPGTRLLVL.

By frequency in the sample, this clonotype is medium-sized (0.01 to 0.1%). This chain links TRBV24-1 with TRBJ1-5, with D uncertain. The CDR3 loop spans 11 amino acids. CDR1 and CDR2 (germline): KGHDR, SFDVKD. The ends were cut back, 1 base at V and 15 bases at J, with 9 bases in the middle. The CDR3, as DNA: TGTGCCACCAGTGATTTTCGGGTGTGGCATTTT. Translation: CATSDFRVWHF.

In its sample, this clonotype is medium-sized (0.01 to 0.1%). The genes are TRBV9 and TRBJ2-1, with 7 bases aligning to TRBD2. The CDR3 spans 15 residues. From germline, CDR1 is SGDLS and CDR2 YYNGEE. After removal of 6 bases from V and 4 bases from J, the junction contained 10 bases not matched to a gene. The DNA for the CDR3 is TGTGCCAGCACGGTGGGAGGGGTGGCATACAATGAGCAGTTCTTC. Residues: CASTVGGVAYNEQFF.